In its sample, the clone carrying this T cell receptor (beta chain) was seen many times. Its antigen is still unknown. This sample was included in a study of CD8+CD57+ T cells in acquired aplastic anemia. Study as a whole: Some 10 million reads were obtained on average for healthy donor CD4+ cells.

Profiles of TCR beta VDJ and CDR3 were generated from a genomic DNA template. TCRdb redid the calling of the reads with MiXCR, one entry per CDR3 protein. The table has 150,000 to 200,000 distinct CDR3 sequences, around 45% seen once. Germline assignment: CDR1 SNHLY and CDR2 FYNNEI. The V gene lost 5 bases and the J gene lost 6 bases, with 5 bases spanning the gap. The CDR3 sequence is 11 residues long. Study conclusions and caveats: CD8+ Simpson's diversity showed no significant patient-control difference.

This clonotype was sampled from a human donor in good health. Material for sequencing was sorted CD4+, CD8+, or CD8+CD57+ T cells (not recorded which) from PBMCs. The J gene is TRBJ2-4, the V gene TRBV2; no reliable D call. Here the CDR3 reads CASSLINIQYF. DNA for the CDR3: TGTGCCAGCAGTTTAATAAACATTCAGTACTTC. Together with reference TRBV2 and TRBJ2-4, the CDR3 gives the full variable domain: EPEVTQTPSHQVTQMGQEVILRCVPISNHLYFYWYRQILGQKVEFLVSFYNNEISEKSEIFDDQFSVERPDGSNFTLKIRSTKLEDSAMYFCASSLINIQYFGAGTRLSVL.